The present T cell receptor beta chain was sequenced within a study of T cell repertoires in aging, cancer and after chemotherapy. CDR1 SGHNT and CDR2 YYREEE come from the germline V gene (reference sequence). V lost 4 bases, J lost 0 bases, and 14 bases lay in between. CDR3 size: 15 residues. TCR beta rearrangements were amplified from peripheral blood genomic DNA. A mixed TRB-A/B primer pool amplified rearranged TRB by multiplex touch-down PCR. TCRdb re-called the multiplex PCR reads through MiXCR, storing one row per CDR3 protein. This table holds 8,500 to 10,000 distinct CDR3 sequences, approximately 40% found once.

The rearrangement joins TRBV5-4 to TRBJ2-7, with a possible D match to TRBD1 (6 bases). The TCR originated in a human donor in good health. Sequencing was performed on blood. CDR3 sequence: CASSPPGQSSYEQYF. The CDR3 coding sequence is TGTGCCAGCAGCCCTCCGGGACAAAGCTCCTACGAGCAGTACTTC.